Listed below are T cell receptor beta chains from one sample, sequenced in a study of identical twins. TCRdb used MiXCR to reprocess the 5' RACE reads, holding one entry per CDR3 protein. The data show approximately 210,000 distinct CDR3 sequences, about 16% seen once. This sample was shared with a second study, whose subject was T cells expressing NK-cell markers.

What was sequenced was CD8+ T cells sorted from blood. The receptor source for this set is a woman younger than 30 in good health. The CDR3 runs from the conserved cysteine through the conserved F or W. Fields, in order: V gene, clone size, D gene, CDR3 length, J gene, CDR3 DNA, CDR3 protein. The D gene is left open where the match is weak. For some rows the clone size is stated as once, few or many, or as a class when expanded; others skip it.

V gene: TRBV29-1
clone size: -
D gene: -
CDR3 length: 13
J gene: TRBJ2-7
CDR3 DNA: TGCAGCGCAGGGGGGAGTATCACCTACGAGCAGTACTTC
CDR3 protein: CSAGGSITYEQYF

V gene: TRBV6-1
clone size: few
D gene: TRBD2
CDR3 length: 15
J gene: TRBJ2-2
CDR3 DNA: TGTGCCAGCAGTGGGCTAGCGGGAGGGTCCGGGGAGCTGTTTTTT
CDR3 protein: CASSGLAGGSGELFF

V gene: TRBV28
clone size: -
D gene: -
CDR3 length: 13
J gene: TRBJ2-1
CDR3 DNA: TGTGCCAGCGGGTCCCCTGGCTGGAATGAGCAGTTCTTC
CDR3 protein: CASGSPGWNEQFF

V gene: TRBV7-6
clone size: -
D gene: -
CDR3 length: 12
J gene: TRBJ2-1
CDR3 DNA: TGTGCCAGCAGCTTAGCGTTCAATGAGCAGTTCTTC
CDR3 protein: CASSLAFNEQFF

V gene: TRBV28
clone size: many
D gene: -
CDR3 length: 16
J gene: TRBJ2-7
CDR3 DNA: TGTGCCAGCAGTACCCGGGACGTGATATTCTCCTACGAGCAGTACTTC
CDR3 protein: CASSTRDVIFSYEQYF

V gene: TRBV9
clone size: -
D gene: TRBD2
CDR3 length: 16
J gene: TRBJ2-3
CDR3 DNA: TGTGCCAGCAGCGTAGTGTCTAGCGGAGGCACAGATACGCAGTATTTT
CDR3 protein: CASSVVSSGGTDTQYF

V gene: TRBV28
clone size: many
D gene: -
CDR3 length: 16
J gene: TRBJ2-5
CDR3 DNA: TGTGCCAGCAGGAAACACCGGGAGCTGGGAAAAGAGACCCAGTACTTC
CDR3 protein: CASRKHRELGKETQYF

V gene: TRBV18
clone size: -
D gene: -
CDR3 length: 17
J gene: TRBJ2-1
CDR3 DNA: TGTGCCAGCTCAAACTGGGACTTTTTGAGCTCCTACAATGAGCAGTTCTTC
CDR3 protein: CASSNWDFLSSYNEQFF

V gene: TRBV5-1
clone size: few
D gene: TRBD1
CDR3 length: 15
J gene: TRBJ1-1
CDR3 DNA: TGCGCCAGCAGCTGGAGGACAGGACCCAACACTGAAGCTTTCTTT
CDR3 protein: CASSWRTGPNTEAFF

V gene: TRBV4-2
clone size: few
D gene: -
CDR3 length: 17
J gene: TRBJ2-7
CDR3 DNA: TGTGCCAGCAGCCAAGAATGGTCGGGACTCTCAATCTACGAGCAGTACTTC
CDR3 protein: CASSQEWSGLSIYEQYF

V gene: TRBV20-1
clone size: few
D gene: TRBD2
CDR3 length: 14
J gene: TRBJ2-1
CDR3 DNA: TGCAGTGCTTTGGGACTAGGGAACGGCAATGAGCAGTTCTTC
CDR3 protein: CSALGLGNGNEQFF

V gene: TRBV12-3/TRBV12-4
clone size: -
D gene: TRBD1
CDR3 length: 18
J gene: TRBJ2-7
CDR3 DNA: TGTACCAGCAGTTTCCGGACAGGGGCTTTCAAGAGCTCCTACGAGCAGTACTTC
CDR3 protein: CTSSFRTGAFKSSYEQYF

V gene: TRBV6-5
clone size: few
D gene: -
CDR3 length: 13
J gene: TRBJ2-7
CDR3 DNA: TGTGCCAGCAGTTACTCAGCAGGGCACGAGCAGTACTTC
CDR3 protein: CASSYSAGHEQYF

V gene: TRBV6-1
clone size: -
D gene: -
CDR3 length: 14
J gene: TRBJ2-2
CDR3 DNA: TGTGCCAGCAGTAGAGACCTCCGCACCGGGGAGCTGTTTTTT
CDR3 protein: CASSRDLRTGELFF

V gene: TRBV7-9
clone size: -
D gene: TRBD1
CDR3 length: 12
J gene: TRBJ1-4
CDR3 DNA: TGTGCCAGAGACAGGGCGGAGGAAAAACTGTTTTTT
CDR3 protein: CARDRAEEKLFF

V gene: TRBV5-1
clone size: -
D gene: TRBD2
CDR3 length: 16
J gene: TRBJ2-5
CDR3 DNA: TGCGCCAGCAGCCGGACTAGCGGGAGTCGTTTGGAGACCCAGTACTTC
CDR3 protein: CASSRTSGSRLETQYF

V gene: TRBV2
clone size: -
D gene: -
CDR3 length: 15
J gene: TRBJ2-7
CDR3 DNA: TGTGCCAGCAGTGACGGCCCTAGCGCCAACTACGAGCAGTACTTC
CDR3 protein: CASSDGPSANYEQYF

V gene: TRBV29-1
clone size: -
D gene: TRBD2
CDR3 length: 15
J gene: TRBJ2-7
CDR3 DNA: TGCAGCGTGGATTGGGTAGCGGGCCCAACCTACGAGCAGTACTTC
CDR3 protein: CSVDWVAGPTYEQYF

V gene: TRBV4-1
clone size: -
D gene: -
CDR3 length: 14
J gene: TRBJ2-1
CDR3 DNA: TGCGCCAGCAGCCAAGCCGACACGTACAATGAGCAGTTCTTC
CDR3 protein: CASSQADTYNEQFF

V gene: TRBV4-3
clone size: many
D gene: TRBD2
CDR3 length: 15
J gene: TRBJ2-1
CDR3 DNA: TGCGCCAGCAGCCAGACGGGAGGCCCCTACAATGAGCAGTTCTTC
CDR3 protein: CASSQTGGPYNEQFF

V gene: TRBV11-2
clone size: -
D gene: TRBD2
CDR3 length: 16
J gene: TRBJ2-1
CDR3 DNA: TGTGCCATCTCCGGGGGACTAGCGGGTAACTACAATGAGCAGTTCTTC
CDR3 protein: CAISGGLAGNYNEQFF

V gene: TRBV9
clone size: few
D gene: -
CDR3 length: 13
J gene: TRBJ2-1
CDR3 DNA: TGTGCCAGCAGCGTGTGGGGTCCACATGAGCAGTTCTTC
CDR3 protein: CASSVWGPHEQFF

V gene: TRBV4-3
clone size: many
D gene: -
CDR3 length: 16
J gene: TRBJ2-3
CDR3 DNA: TGCGCCAGCAGCCCAACGTGGGTATCCAGCACAGATACGCAGTATTTT
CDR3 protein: CASSPTWVSSTDTQYF

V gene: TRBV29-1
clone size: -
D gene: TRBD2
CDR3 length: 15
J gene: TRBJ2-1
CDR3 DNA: TGCAGCGTTGGGTTAGGGACTAGCGGGCTGAATGAGCAGTTCTTC
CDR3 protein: CSVGLGTSGLNEQFF

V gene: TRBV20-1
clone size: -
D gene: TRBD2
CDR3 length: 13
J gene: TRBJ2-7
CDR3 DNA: TGCAGTGCTGAGACTAGCGGGAGATACGAGCAGTACTTC
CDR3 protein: CSAETSGRYEQYF

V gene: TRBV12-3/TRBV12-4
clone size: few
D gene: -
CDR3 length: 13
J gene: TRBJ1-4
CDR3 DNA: TGTGCCAGCCGCTCCCGGGACACCGAAAAACTGTTTTTT
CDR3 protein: CASRSRDTEKLFF

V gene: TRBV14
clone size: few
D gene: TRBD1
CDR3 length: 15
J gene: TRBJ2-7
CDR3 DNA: TGTGCCAGCAGCCAAACCGGGACAGGGACCTACGAGCAGTACTTC
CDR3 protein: CASSQTGTGTYEQYF

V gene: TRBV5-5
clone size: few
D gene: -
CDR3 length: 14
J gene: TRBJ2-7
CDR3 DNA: TGTGCCAGCAGCCTATACAGGAGCTCCTACGAGCAGTACTTC
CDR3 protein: CASSLYRSSYEQYF

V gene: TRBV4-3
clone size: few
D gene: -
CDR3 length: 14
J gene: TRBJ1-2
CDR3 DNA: TGCGCCACCAACCACAGCGTTACTAACTATGGCTACACCTTC
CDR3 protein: CATNHSVTNYGYTF

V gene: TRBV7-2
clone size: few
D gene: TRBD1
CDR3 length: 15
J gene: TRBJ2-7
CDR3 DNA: TGTGCCAGCAGCTTCGGGACAGGGTCCGTTTACGAGCAGTACTTC
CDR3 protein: CASSFGTGSVYEQYF

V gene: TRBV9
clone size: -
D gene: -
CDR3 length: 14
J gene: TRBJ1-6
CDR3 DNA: TGTGCCAGCAACCAAAACGGGCTCAATTCACCCCTCCACTTT
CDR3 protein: CASNQNGLNSPLHF

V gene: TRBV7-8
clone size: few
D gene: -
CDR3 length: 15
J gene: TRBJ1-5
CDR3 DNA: TGTGCCAGCAGCTTAGGGGCCCTACACAATCAGCCCCAGCATTTT
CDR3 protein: CASSLGALHNQPQHF

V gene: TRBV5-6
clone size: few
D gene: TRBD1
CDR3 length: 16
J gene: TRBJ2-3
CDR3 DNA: TGTGCCAGCAGTAGCTACGGGACAGGGCGGAGAGATACGCAGTATTTT
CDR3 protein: CASSSYGTGRRDTQYF

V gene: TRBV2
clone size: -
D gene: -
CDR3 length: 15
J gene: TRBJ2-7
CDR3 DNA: TGTGCCAGCAGGAGCCCAGACTCGTTCCCCTACGAGCAGTACTTC
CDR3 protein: CASRSPDSFPYEQYF

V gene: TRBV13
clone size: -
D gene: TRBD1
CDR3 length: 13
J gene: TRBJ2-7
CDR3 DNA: TGTGCCAGCAGCTTGGACAGGGTGGGCGAGCAGTACTTC
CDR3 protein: CASSLDRVGEQYF

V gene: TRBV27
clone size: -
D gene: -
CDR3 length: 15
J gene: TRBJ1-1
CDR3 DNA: TGTGCCAGCAGTTTCCTACCCCGGGAGAACACTGAAGCTTTCTTT
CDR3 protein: CASSFLPRENTEAFF

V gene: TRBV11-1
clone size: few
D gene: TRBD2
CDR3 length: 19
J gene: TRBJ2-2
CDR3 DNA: TGTGCCAGCAGCGCGACTAGCGGGGGCCACCGAACGAACACCGGGGAGCTGTTTTTT
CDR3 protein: CASSATSGGHRTNTGELFF

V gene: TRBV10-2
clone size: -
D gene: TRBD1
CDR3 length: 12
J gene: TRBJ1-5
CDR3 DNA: TGCGCCAGCAGTGAACAGGGGTTGCCCCAGCATTTT
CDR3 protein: CASSEQGLPQHF

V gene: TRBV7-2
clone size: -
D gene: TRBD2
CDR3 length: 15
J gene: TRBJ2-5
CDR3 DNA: TGTGCCAGCAGCTTCACTAGCGGCCGCCAAGAGACCCAGTACTTC
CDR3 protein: CASSFTSGRQETQYF

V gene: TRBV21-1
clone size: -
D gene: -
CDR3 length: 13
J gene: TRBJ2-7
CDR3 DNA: TGTGCCAGCGGTACCTGGAGATTCGGGGAGCAGTACTTC
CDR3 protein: CASGTWRFGEQYF

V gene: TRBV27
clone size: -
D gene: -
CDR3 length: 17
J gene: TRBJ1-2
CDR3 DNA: TGTGCCAGCAGTCGCTCGACACCCGTCTCCACTAACTATGGCTACACCTTC
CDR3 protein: CASSRSTPVSTNYGYTF

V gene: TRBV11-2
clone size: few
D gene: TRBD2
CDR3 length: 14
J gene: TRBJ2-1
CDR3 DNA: TGTGCCAGCAGCTCCTGGGAGGGCCGTAATGAGCAGTTCTTC
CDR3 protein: CASSSWEGRNEQFF

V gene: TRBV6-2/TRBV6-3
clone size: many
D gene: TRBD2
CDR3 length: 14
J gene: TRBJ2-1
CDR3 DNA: TGTGCCAGCAGTTGGACTAGCGGGTACAATGAGCAGTTCTTC
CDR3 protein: CASSWTSGYNEQFF

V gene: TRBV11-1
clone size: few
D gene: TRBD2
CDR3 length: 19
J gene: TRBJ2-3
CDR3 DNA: TGTGCCAGCAGCTTACCGCCCCCCGGGCTAGCGGGAGACACAGATACGCAGTATTTT
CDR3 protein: CASSLPPPGLAGDTDTQYF

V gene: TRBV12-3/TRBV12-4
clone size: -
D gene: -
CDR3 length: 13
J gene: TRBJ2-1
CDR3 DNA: TGTGCCAGCAGTTTCGGGACCCCGTCTGAGCAGTTCTTC
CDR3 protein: CASSFGTPSEQFF

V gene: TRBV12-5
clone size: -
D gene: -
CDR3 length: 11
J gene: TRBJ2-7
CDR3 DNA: TGTGCTAGTGGTTTGATCTACGAGCAGTACTTC
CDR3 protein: CASGLIYEQYF

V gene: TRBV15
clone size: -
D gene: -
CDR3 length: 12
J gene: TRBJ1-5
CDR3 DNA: TGTGCCACCAGCCCCCGGTCCATATCCCAGCATTTT
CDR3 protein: CATSPRSISQHF

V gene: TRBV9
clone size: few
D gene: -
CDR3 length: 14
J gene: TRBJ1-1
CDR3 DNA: TGTGCCAGCAGCGTAGTTCGGGGGGACACTGAAGCTTTCTTT
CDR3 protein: CASSVVRGDTEAFF

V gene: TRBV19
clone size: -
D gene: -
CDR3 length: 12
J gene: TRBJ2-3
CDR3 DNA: TGTGCCAGTAGCTGGGGCCCCGATACGCAGTATTTT
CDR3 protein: CASSWGPDTQYF

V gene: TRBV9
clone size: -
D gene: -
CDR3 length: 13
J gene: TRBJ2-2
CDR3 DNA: TGTGCCAGCACCACAGGGTCTGCCGGGGAGCTGTTTTTT
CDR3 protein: CASTTGSAGELFF

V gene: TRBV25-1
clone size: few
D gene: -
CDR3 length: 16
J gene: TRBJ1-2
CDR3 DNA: TGTGCCAGCAGTGAATCCGTGGGTAGGGCCCGCTATGGCTACACCTTC
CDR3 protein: CASSESVGRARYGYTF

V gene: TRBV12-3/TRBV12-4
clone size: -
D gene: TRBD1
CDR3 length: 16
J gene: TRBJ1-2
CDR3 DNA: TGTGCCAGCAAATTTGGCGGGACAGGGGACTTCTATGGCTACACCTTC
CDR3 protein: CASKFGGTGDFYGYTF

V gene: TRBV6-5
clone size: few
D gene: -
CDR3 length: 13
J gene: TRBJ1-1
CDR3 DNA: TGTGCCAGCAGTTACTCGAGAGGGACCGAAGCTTTCTTT
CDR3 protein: CASSYSRGTEAFF

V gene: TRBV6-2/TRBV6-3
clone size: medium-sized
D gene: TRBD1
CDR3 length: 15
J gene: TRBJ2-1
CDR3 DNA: TGTGCCAGCAGTTACTCCGGGACAGGGGGCTATGAGCAGTTCTTC
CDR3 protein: CASSYSGTGGYEQFF

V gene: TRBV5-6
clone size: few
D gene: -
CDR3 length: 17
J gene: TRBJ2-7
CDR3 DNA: TGTGCCAGCAGCAATCGACAGAAAGGAGGATATTCCTACGAGCAGTACTTC
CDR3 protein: CASSNRQKGGYSYEQYF

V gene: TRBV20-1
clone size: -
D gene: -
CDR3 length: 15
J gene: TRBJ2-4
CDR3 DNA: TGCAGTGCCCGCCCGACGAACCTAGCCAAAAACATTCAGTACTTC
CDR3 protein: CSARPTNLAKNIQYF